This TCR beta chain was documented in a study of blood T cells in healthy people across ages (dated by TCRdb to 2013 to 2016). Background for the entire study: In model experiments, roughly one uniquely barcoded TCR beta cDNA molecule per two T cells was captured by template switching. To track age-related changes in TCR beta repertoire diversity, the study relied on deep sequencing normalized with unique cDNA molecular identifiers. The donors were divided into four age groups: young (average about 15 years), middle-aged (almost 40), aged (62) and long-lived (roughly 82). Donors of different ages were randomly distributed across sequencing lanes to avoid experimental bias. Two additional independent replicas of 1 million unique cDNA reads from the same blood draw were analyzed for two donors (one aged 18 to 29 and one aged 80 or older). Here is what the overall study found, with its caveats: Estimates of total diversity based on one million sequenced T cells were regarded as lower bounds and as underestimates. Observed TCR beta diversity correlated strongly with the percentage of naive T cells measured by flow cytometry. As age increased, observed TCR beta diversity per million T cells dropped in a roughly linear way, and a significant reduction was already evident by age about 40. Compared with the aged group, the long-lived group had more naive CD4+ T cells, fewer expanded clones and increased TCR diversity, a pattern suggesting age selection. Donor CMV infection status was unknown, potentially confounding age-related changes in expanded clonotypes. Because profiling used bulk unsorted PBMCs, naive and antigen-experienced compartments could not be compared conclusively.

The germline V gene yields SNHLY for CDR1 and FYNNEI for CDR2. From the cysteine through the phenylalanine, the CDR3 covers 15 amino acids. The entry retains the CDR3 DNA only, 45 bases that are in frame from base 1. Relative to germline, V is missing 2 bases and J is missing 11 bases, with 11 bases of the junction outside any gene match. Libraries were prepared through 5' RACE. Sequencing used an Illumina HiSeq 2500. A second PCR of about 6 to 12 cycles was run with a J-beta primer mix and a sample-barcoded 5' primer. A template-switch 5' adaptor carrying 12 random nucleotides introduced a unique molecular identifier onto each TCR beta cDNA molecule. At least 2.5 million CDR3-containing paired-end reads were obtained from each sample. First-strand cDNA synthesis was performed from all RNA using the Mint cDNA synthesis kit, with priming by a TRBC-specific oligonucleotide. After uracil-DNA glycosylase treatment, a first 18-cycle PCR used universal primers M1SS and BC2_uni_R on all cDNA. Per the original workflow: Normalization of each sample was performed by random selection of 1 million high-quality reads, each carrying a distinct molecular identifier. Instead of being binned into consensus sequences, reads that shared molecular identifiers were thrown out. MiTCR, with a Q25 quality threshold and the strictest error-elimination algorithm, was used for CDR3 identification, clonotype clustering and error correction. Lower-bound total TCR beta diversity was estimated with a nonparametric unseen species model using Euler transformation. TCRdb reprocessed the public reads (quality trimming at Q25 with fastp, clone calling with MiXCR) and kept in-frame beta chains. Each CDR3 protein appears once, grouped with its most common genes and DNA. V and J calls and clone size were set by TCRdb, not the authors. In all, the sample holds hundreds of thousands of distinct CDR3 sequences, and roughly 41% of those were seen once. The ten largest clonotypes hold about 32% of the sample.

Systemically healthy Caucasian individuals from Russia, some 40 in total and aged about 6 to 100 years, were included as donors. Each donor gave about 9.2 milliliters of peripheral blood, drawn into EDTA-treated Vacutainer tubes. Ficoll-Paque density-gradient centrifugation was used to isolate PBMCs, with at least 7 million per sample. Trizol reagent was used to extract total RNA from PBMCs, with at least 5 micrograms per sample. Naive CD45RAhigh/CD27high T cell percentages were measured by flow cytometry on a PBMC aliquot from every donor. Remarks on this clonotype: Its antigen has not been determined. It has no much larger one-base neighbor in the sample; base qualities were not kept.

The source material was blood. This sequence uses TRBV2 and TRBJ2-5; TRBD2 matches 10 bases in the middle. This TCR was sampled from a man older than 75 in good health. The nucleotide sequence is given as TGTGCCAGCAGTGAACGCGGACTAGCGGAAAATGAGCAGTACTTC. It is translated as CASSERGLAENEQYF.